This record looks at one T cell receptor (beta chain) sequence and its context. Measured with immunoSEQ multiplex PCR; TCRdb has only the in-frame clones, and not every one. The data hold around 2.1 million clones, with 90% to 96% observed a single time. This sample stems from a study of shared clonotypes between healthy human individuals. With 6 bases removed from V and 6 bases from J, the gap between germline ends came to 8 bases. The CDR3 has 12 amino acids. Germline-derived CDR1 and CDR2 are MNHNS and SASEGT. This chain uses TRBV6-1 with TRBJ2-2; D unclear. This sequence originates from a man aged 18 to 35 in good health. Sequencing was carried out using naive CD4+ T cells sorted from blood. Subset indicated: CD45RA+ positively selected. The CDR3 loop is CASSSPPGELFF. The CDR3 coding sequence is TGTGCCAGCAGCTCCCCTCCCGGGGAGCTGTTTTTT.